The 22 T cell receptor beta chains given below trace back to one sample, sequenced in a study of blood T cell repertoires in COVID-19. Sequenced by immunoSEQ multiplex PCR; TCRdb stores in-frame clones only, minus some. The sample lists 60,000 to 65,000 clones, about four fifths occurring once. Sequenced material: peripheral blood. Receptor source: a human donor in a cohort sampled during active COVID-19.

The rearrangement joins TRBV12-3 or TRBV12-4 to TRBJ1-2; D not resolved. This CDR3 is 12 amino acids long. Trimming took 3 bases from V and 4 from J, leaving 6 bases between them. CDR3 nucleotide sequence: TGTGCCAGCAGTTTCAACACCTATGGCTACACCTTC. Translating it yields CASSFNTYGYTF.

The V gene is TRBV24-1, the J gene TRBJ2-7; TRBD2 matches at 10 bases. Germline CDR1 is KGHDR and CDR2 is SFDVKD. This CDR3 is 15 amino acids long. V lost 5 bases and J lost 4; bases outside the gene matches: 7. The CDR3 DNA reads TGTGCCACCAGTGCCGGGACTAGCGTAACTTACGAGCAGTACTTC. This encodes CATSAGTSVTYEQYF.

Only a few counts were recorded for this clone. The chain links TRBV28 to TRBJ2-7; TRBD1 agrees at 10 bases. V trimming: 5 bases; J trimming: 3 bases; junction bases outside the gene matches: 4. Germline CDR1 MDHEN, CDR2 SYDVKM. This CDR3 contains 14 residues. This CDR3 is CASSPGTGVYEQYF. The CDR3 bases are TGTGCCAGCAGTCCCGGGACAGGGGTCTACGAGCAGTACTTC.

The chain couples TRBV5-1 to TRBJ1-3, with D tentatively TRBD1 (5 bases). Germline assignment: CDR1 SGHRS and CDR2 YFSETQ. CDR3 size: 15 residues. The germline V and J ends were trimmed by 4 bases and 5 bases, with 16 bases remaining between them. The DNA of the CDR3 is TGCGCCAGCAGCGCGAACACAGGAGAAAGAAACACCATATATTTT. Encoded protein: CASSANTGERNTIYF.

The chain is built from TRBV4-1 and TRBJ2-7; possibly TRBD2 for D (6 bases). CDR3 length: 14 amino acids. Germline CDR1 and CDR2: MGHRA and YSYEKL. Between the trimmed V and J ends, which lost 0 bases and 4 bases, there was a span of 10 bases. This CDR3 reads CASSQEMGRYEQYF. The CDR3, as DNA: TGCGCCAGCAGCCAAGAAATGGGGAGGTACGAGCAGTACTTC.

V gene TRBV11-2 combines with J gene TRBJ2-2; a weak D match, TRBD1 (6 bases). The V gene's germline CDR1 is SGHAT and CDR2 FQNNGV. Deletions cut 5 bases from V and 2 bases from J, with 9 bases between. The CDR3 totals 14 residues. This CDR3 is CASSTGQNTGELFF. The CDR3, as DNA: TGTGCCAGCAGCACGGGACAAAACACCGGGGAGCTGTTTTTT.

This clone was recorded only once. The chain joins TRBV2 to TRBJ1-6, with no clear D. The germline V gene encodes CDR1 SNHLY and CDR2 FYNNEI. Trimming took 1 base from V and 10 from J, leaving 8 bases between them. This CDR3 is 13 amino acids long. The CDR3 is CASSEEFQSPLHF. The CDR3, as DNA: TGTGCCAGCAGTGAAGAATTCCAATCACCCCTCCACTTT.

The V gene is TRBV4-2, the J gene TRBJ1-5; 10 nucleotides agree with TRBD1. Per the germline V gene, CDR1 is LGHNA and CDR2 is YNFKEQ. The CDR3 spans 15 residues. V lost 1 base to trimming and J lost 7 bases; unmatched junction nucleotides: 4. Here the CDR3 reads CASSQGQGARQPQHF. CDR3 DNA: TGTGCCAGCAGCCAAGGACAGGGGGCACGGCAGCCCCAGCATTTT.

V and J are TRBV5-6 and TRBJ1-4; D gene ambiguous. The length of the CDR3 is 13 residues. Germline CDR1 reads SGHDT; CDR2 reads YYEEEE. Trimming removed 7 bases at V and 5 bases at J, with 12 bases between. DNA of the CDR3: TGTGCCAGCGGTCGGGGAACAAATGAAAAACTGTTTTTT. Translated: CASGRGTNEKLFF.

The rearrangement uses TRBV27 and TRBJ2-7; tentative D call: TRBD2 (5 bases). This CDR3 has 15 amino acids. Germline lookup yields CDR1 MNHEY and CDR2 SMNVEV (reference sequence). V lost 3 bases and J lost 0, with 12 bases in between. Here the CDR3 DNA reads TGTGCCAGCAGTTTTGGGCTAGCAGACTCCTACGAGCAGTACTTC. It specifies CASSFGLADSYEQYF.

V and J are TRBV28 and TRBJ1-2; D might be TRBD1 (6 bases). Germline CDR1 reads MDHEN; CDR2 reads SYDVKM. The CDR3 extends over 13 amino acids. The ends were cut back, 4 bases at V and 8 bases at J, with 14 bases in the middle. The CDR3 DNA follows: TGTGCCAGCAGTTCCCAGACAGGTAGCGGCTACACCTTC. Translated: CASSSQTGSGYTF.

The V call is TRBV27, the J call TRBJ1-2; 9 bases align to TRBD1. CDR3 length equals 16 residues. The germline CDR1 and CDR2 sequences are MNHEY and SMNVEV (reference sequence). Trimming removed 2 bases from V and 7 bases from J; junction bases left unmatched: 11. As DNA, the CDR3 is TGTGCCAGCAGTTTAAACGGACAGGGGCTACTAGGTGGCTACACCTTC. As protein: CASSLNGQGLLGGYTF.

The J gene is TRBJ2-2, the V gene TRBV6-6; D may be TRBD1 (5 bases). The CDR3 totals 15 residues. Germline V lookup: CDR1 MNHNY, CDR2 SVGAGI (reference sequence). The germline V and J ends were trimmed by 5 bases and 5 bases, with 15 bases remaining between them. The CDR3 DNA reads TGTGCCAGCAGTAACCGCAGGGAAGGTACCGGGGAGCTGTTTTTT. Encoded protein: CASSNRREGTGELFF.

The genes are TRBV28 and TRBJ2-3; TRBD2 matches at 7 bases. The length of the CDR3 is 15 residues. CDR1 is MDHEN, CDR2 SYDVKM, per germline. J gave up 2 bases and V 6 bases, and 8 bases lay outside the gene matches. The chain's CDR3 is CASRGGSFPTDTQYF. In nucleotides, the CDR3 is TGTGCCAGCAGGGGAGGGAGCTTCCCCACAGATACGCAGTATTTT.

CDR3 DNA sequence: TGTGCCAGCAGGCAGGGAAACGAGCAGTACTTC. Its protein product is CASRQGNEQYF. The chain employs TRBV7-2 and TRBJ2-7; tentative D call: TRBD1 (5 bases). There are 11 residues in the CDR3. V lost 6 bases, J lost 5 bases, and 8 bases lay in between. Germline V gene data show CDR1 as SGHTA and CDR2 as FQGNSA.

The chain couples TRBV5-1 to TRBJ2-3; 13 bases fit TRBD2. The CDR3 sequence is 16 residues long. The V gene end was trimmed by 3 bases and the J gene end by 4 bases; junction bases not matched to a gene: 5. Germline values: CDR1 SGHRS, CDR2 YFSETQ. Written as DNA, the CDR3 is TGCGCCAGCAGCTCCGGACTAGCGGGAGTGGCAGATACGCAGTATTTT. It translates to CASSSGLAGVADTQYF.

The CDR3 sequence is CASSLGDRGEKLFF. CDR3 bases: TGTGCCAGCAGTTTAGGTGACAGGGGGGAAAAACTGTTTTTT. V and J are TRBV28 and TRBJ1-4, with 9 bases identical to TRBD1. This CDR3 is 14 amino acids long. CDR1 and CDR2 (germline): MDHEN, SYDVKM. V dropped 2 bases and J dropped 8; count of bases not matched to a gene: 3.

DNA for the CDR3: TGTGCCAGCAGCCAACGGGGCACTGAAGCTTTCTTT. Translation: CASSQRGTEAFF. V is TRBV3-1 (or the pseudogene TRBV3-2) and J is TRBJ1-1; D unclear. Germline CDR1 reads LGHDT; CDR2 reads YNNKEL (reference sequence). This CDR3 has 12 amino acids. The V gene lost 2 bases and the J gene lost 4 bases, with 5 bases spanning the gap.

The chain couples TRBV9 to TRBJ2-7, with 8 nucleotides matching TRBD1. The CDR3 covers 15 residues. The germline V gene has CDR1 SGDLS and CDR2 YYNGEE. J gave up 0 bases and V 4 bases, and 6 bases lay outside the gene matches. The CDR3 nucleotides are TGTGCCAGCAGCCCAACAGGGGGGAGCTCCTACGAGCAGTACTTC. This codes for CASSPTGGSSYEQYF.

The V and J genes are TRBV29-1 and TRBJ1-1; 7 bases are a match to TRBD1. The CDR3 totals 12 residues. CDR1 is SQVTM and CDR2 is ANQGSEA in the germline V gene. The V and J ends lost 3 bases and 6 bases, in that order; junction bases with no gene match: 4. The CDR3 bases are TGCAGCGTTGATTCGCAGGGGGCTGAAGCTTTCTTT. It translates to CSVDSQGAEAFF.

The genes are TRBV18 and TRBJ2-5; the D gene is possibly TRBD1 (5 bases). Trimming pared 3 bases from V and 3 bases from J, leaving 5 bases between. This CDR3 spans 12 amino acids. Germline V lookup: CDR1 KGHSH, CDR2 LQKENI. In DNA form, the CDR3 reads TGTGCCAGCTCACCGACAGAAGAGACCCAGTACTTC. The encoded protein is CASSPTEETQYF.

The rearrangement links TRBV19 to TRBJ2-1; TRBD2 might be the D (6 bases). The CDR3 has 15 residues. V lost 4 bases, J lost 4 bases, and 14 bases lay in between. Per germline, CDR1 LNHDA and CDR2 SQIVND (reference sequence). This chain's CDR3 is CASSRWGESYNEQFF. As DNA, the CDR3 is TGTGCCAGTAGTAGGTGGGGGGAATCGTACAATGAGCAGTTCTTC.